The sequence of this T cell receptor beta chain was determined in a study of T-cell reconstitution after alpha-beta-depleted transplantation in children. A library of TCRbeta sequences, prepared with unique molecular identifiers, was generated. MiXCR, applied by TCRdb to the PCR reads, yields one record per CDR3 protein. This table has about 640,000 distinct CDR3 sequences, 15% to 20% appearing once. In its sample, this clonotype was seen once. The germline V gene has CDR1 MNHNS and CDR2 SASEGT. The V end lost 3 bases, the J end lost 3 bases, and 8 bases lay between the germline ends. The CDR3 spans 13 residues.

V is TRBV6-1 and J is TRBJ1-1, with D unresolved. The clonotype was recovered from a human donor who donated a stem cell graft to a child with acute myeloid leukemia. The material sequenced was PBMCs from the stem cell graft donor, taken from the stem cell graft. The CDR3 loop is CASSDGQYTEAFF. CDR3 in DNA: TGTGCCAGCAGTGACGGCCAGTACACTGAAGCTTTCTTT.